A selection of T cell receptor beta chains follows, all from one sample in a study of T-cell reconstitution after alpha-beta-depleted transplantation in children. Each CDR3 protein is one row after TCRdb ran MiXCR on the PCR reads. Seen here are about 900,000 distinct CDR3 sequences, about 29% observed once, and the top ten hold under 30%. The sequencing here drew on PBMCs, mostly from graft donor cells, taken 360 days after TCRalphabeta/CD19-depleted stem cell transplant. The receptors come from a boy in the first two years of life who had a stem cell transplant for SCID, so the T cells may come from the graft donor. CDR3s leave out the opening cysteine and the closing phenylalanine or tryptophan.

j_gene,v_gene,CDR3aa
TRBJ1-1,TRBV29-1,SVEWGTGGIEAF
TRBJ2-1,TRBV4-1,ASSGFGRYNEQF
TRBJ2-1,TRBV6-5,ASSYQGVHPYNEQF
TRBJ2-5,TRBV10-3,AIRERETQY
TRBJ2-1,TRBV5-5,ASSPSSHNEQF
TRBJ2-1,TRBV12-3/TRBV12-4,ASGKLGLAGGQNFNEQF
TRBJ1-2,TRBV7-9,ASSPRSGVNYGYT
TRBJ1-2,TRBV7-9,ASSLLPGGGYGYT
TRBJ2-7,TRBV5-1,ASSLERGGTYEQY
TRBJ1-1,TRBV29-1,SVTVQGAITEAF
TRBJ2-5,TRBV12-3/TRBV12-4,ASAGYQETQY
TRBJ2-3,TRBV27,ASSFPSSGTQY
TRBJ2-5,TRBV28,ASSPTGLQGTQY
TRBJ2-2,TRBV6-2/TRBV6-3,ASRGTSGGELF
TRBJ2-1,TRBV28,ASSLPGGAYEQF
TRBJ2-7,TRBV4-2,ASSQGGDVEQY
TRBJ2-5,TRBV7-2,ASSPWRAPPQETQY
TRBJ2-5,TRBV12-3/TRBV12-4,ASSPDYSPPQETQY
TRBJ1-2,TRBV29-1,SARVSANYGYT
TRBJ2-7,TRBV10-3,AIRGTGTGSYEQY
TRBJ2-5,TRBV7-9,ASSREGGIQETQY
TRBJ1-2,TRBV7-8,ASSSKGTQGAYGYT
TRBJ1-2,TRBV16,ASNPQGRGGYT
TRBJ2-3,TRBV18,ASSPLRGEADTQY
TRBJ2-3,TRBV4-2,ASSSRTSSERDTQY
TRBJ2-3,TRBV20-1,SATSGPSTDTQY
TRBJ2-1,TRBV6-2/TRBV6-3,ASSYSRLNEQF
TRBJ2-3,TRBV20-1,SARVKPPTDTQY
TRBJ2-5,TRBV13,ASSLVGFGLQETQY
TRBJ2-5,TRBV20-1,SARGYRGQETQY
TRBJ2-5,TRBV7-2,ASSFWALLEETQY
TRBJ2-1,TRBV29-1,SVGAHSADEQF
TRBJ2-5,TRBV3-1,ASRARGVAGQETQY
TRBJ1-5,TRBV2,ASSVSAGQPQH
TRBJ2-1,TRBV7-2,ASSFLILAGGPDEQF
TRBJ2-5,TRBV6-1,ASSAPFYRDPLGQETQY
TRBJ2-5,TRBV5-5,ASSSLSGQETQY
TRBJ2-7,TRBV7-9,ASSSPGPTGRLYEQY
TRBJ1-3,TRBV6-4,ASSDSGDLVVAGNTIY
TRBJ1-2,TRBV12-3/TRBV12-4,ASSPTGFFPLLGGYT
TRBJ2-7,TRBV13,ASSLVSDREGHEQY
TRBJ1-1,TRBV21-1,ASSKGILTRGQVNTEAF
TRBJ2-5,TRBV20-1,SGSGGLQETQY
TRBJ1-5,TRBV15,ATSTRAYGTQH
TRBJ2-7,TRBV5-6,ASNQGGEFYEQY
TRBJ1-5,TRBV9,ASSPWTTGQPQH
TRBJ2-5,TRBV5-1,ASSFHWDTQETQY
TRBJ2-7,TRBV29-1,SDRQPGQGYEQY
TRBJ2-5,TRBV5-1,ASSLSLAGATQETQY